A few counts support the clone carrying this T cell receptor beta chain. The antigen is undetermined. This sample is drawn from a study of T-cell memory formation after mild COVID-19. Across the study: There were largely donor-specific TCR clusters.

MiXCR, run by TCRdb on the 5' RACE reads, gives a single entry per CDR3 protein. The repertoire holds roughly 200,000 distinct CDR3 sequences, with about 9.2% as singletons. Study results and caveats: Mainly CM and EM harbored the contracting CD4+ clones; mainly EMRA harbored the CD8+ ones. Some responding clones appeared in pre-infection memory, suggesting cross-reactive memory joined.

The CDR3 has 15 residues. Trimming stripped 5 bases from V and 9 bases from J, with 20 bases between. Germline CDR1 reads SGHAT; CDR2 reads FQNNGV. Sequencing input: PBMCs or a T cell subset sorted from them (not recorded which). This clonotype was obtained from a man younger than 35 who had mild COVID-19 (a few samples of this study predate the infection). Cell type and time point are not known. The chain links TRBV11-2 to TRBJ2-1; D possibly matches TRBD1 or TRBD2 (5 bases each). The CDR3 loop is CASSQDPGHFSEQFF. The CDR3 DNA sequence: TGTGCCAGCAGCCAGGACCCGGGGCACTTCTCTGAGCAGTTCTTC.